Presented here are 14 T cell receptor beta chains from one specimen sequenced in a study of PD-L1 blockade in urothelial cancer. Repertoires were generated with immunoSEQ multiplex PCR, while TCRdb's copy carries only in-frame clones and drops some. The table records about 52,000 clones, roughly 82% of them present only once. Described time point: pretreatment peripheral blood. The source material was PBMCs, sampled around atezolizumab (anti-PD-L1) treatment. All receptors come from a man over 45 with urothelial cancer.

The chain uses TRBV14 and TRBJ2-6; the D is unclear. There are 19 residues in the CDR3. The V gene lost 3 bases and the J gene lost 0 bases, with 18 bases spanning the gap. CDR1 is SGHDN, CDR2 FVKESK, per germline. In DNA, the CDR3 is TGTGCCAGCAGCCACCCCTTACAGTATAAGAGCTCTGGGGCCAACGTCCTGACTTTC. It translates to CASSHPLQYKSSGANVLTF.

The CDR3 DNA follows: TGTGCCAGCAGTGAAGTCGGGGGGGCCCACGAGCAGTACTTC. Its protein is CASSEVGGAHEQYF. This chain joins TRBV6-1 and TRBJ2-7, with 8 bases that match TRBD2. The V and J ends lost 1 base and 5 bases, in that order; junction bases with no gene match: 4. CDR1 is MNHNS, CDR2 SASEGT, per germline. CDR3 length: 14 amino acids.

The chain combines TRBV5-5 with TRBJ2-3, with a possible D match to TRBD1 (6 bases). Germline V gives CDR1 SGHKS, CDR2 YYEKEE (reference sequence). With 4 bases removed from V and 2 bases from J, the gap between germline ends came to 17 bases. The CDR3 contains 16 residues. CDR3 loop: CASSLGARQDTDTQYF. The CDR3 bases are TGTGCCAGCAGCCTGGGTGCGAGACAGGACACAGATACGCAGTATTTT.

The gene calls are TRBV15 and TRBJ2-3; tentatively, D is TRBD2 (5 bases). The germline gives CDR1 LNHNV, CDR2 YYDKDF (reference sequence). Trimming removed 1 base from V and 1 base from J, with 9 bases in between. The CDR3 is made up of 15 amino acids. The CDR3 loop is CATSRGAEGTDTQYF. Written as DNA, the CDR3 is TGTGCCACCAGCAGAGGAGCGGAGGGCACAGATACGCAGTATTTT.

This sequence joins TRBV11-2 and TRBJ2-7, with TRBD1 identical over 8 bases. CDR1 and CDR2 (germline): SGHAT, FQNNGV. J lost 2 bases, V lost 0 bases, and 3 bases had no gene match. The CDR3 runs 15 residues. The DNA for the CDR3 is TGTGCCAGCAGCTTAGATTGGACAGGGACCTACGAGCAGTACTTC. Translated: CASSLDWTGTYEQYF. Drawing the rest from reference TRBV11-2 and TRBJ2-7, the complete variable domain is EAGVAQSPRYKIIEKRQSVAFWCNPISGHATLYWYQQILGQGPKLLIQFQNNGVVDDSQLPKDRFSAERLKGVDSTLKIQPAKLEDSAVYLCASSLDWTGTYEQYFGPGTRLTVT.

This sequence joins TRBV9 and TRBJ1-2; 8 bases fit TRBD1. Germline CDR1 and CDR2: SGDLS and YYNGEE. The CDR3 totals 16 residues. After removal of 4 bases from V and 4 bases from J, the junction contained 12 bases not matched to a gene. The CDR3 sequence is CASSPTDRGGAYGYTF. Here the CDR3 DNA reads TGTGCCAGCAGCCCGACCGACAGGGGAGGAGCCTATGGCTACACCTTC.

The chain employs TRBV10-3 and TRBJ2-7; 9 bases align to TRBD1. Unmatched junction bases numbered 1, after V lost 0 bases and J lost 1 base. This CDR3 comprises 15 residues. CDR1 ENHRY and CDR2 SYGVKD come from the germline V gene. This CDR3 reads CAISESGQGSYEQYF. The DNA of the CDR3 is TGTGCCATCAGTGAGTCGGGACAGGGATCCTACGAGCAGTACTTC.

CDR3 residues: CASSSWTGFVGEQYF. The CDR3 region has the DNA TGTGCCAGCAGCTCGTGGACAGGGTTCGTTGGGGAGCAGTACTTC. This sequence joins TRBV5-6 and TRBJ2-7; 8 positions match TRBD1. This CDR3 has 15 residues. Germline trimming cut 3 bases from V and 7 bases from J; bases unmatched to any gene: 12. CDR1 is SGHDT and CDR2 is YYEEEE in the germline V gene.

The chain couples TRBV12-5 to TRBJ2-4, with TRBD1 matching 8 bases. This CDR3 contains 19 residues. Germline assignment: CDR1 LGHNT and CDR2 FRNRAP. The V and J ends lost 5 bases and 8 bases, in that order; junction bases with no gene match: 23. CDR3 bases: TGTGCTAGTGGTGCCGACCTCATAAGGACAGGGAGTTTAAGAGACATTCAGTACTTC. Amino acids: CASGADLIRTGSLRDIQYF.

V and J are TRBV18 and TRBJ1-6; 10 nucleotides agree with TRBD1. Losses at the gene ends were 6 bases for V and 10 bases for J; bases not matched to a gene: 6. Per the germline V gene, CDR1 is KGHSH and CDR2 is LQKENI. The CDR3 length is 14 residues. The CDR3 is CASSRDRGGSPLHF. The CDR3 DNA is TGTGCCAGCTCCCGGGACAGGGGCGGATCACCCCTCCACTTT.

The V gene is TRBV12-5, the J gene TRBJ1-5; TRBD1 matches at 9 bases. This CDR3 comprises 16 residues. With 0 bases clipped from V and 2 bases from J, the junction kept 2 bases outside the gene matches. Per germline, CDR1 LGHNT and CDR2 FRNRAP. CDR3 bases: TGTGCTAGTGGTTTGGTCACAGGGGGCGGCAATCAGCCCCAGCATTTT. This translates into CASGLVTGGGNQPQHF.

The V gene is TRBV4-1, the J gene TRBJ2-3; TRBD2 is a possible D gene (5 bases). V was trimmed by 0 bases and J by 0 bases, leaving 13 bases between them. Germline loops: CDR1 MGHRA, CDR2 YSYEKL. This CDR3 has 17 amino acids. CDR3 residues: CASSQENGRTSTDTQYF. In nucleotides, the CDR3 is TGCGCCAGCAGCCAAGAGAACGGAAGGACTAGCACAGATACGCAGTATTTT.

This clone was seen a single time. V and J are TRBV7-9 and TRBJ2-7, with D unclear. The CDR3 runs to 13 residues. V lost 5 bases and J 0 bases, leaving 8 bases between the germline ends. Germline loops: CDR1 SEHNR, CDR2 FQNEAQ (reference sequence). CDR3 loop: CASSPRSSYEQYF. The CDR3 bases are TGTGCCAGCAGCCCTAGGAGCTCCTACGAGCAGTACTTC.

This clone was seen a handful of times. The chain joins TRBV5-1 to TRBJ1-2; the D gene is possibly TRBD1 (5 bases). Per germline, CDR1 SGHRS and CDR2 YFSETQ. V dropped 0 bases and J dropped 8 bases, with 11 bases sitting between them. The CDR3 spans 13 residues. The CDR3 DNA sequence: TGCGCCAGCAGCTTGGGTGCAGGGAACGGCTACACCTTC. Protein product: CASSLGAGNGYTF.